This T cell receptor beta chain was recovered during a study of neurological immune-mediated disorders. Described time point: longitudinal time-point 3. The CDR3 consists of 14 residues. V shed 5 bases and J 8 bases; nucleotides not matched to a gene: 9. Germline V CDR1 and CDR2: KGHSH, LQKENI. The cDNA was generated through 5'RACE incorporating 10-nucleotide random UMIs. Via MiXCR, TCRdb re-called the 5' RACE reads, giving one row per CDR3 protein. This table holds around 97,000 distinct CDR3 sequences, about 10% found once. Findings and limits, study-wide: Private repertoires in all groups were suggested, as expanded clones shared no CDR3 amino acid sequences across subjects.

This clonotype was counted ten times or more. Its antigen is still unknown. This TCR was recovered from a female donor with HTLV-1-associated myelopathy (HAM/TSP). The rearrangement links TRBV18 to TRBJ2-1; 7 bases agree with TRBD2. The sequenced material came from PBMCs. CDR3 sequence (DNA): TGTGCCAGCTCAGGGGACTATCGTGGGGATGAGCAGTTCTTC. Protein sequence: CASSGDYRGDEQFF.